This T cell receptor beta chain emerged from a study of blood T cell repertoires in COVID-19. Generated by immunoSEQ multiplex PCR, the TCRdb table keeps only in-frame clones and is missing some. The profile shows 95,000 to 150,000 clones, approximately 80% of them singletons. The receptor was isolated from a woman aged 45-65 years with acute or convalescent COVID-19. Sequenced sample: peripheral blood.

The CDR3 DNA sequence: TGTGCCAGCAGTTTATCGCCAGGGTACTCTGGAAACACCATATATTTT. Protein sequence: CASSLSPGYSGNTIYF. This chain links TRBV27 with TRBJ1-3; tentative D call: TRBD1 (5 bases). The V gene's germline CDR1 is MNHEY and CDR2 SMNVEV (reference sequence). This CDR3 spans 16 amino acids. The germline V and J ends were trimmed by 0 bases and 0 bases, with 9 bases remaining between them.